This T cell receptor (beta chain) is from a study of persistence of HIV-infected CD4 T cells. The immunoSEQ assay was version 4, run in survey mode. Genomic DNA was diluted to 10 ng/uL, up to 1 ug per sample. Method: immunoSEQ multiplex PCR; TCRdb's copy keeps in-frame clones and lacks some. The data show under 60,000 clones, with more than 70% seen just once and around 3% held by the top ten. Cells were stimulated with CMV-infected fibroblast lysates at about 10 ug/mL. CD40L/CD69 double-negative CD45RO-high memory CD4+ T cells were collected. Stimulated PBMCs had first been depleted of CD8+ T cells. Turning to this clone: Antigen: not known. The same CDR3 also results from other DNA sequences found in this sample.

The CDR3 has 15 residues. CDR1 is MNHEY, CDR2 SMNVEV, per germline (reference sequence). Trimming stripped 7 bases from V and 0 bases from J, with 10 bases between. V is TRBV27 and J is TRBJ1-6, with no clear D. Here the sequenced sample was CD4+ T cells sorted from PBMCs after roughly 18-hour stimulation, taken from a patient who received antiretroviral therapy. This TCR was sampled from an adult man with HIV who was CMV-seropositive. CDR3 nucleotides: TGTGCCAGCAAAGAGGGAAGCTCCTATAATTCACCCCTCCACTTT. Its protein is CASKEGSSYNSPLHF.